A single sample gave rise to the 28 T cell receptor beta chains below, sequenced in a study of T cell responses to AZD1222 COVID-19 vaccine. Sequenced by immunoSEQ multiplex PCR; TCRdb stores in-frame clones only, minus some. In the table there are 65,000 to 70,000 clones, about 80% of which are singletons. This specimen was peripheral blood, taken on day 0 of AZD1222 vaccination. The source is an adult in good health.

The count of this clone is one. The chain carries TRBV7-9 and TRBJ1-1, with 10 bases aligning to TRBD1. The CDR3 consists of 18 residues. Trimming removed 5 bases from V and 4 bases from J; junction bases left unmatched: 16. The germline V gene has CDR1 SEHNR and CDR2 FQNEAQ (reference sequence). CDR3 sequence reads: CASSPQRQGAGLSTEAFF. CDR3 sequence (DNA): TGTGCCAGCAGCCCGCAACGACAGGGGGCCGGGTTAAGCACTGAAGCTTTCTTT. Drawing the rest from reference TRBV7-9 and TRBJ1-1, the complete variable domain is DTGVSQNPRHKITKRGQNVTFRCDPISEHNRLYWYRQTLGQGPEFLTYFQNEAQLEKSRLLSDRFSAERPKGSFSTLEIQRTEQGDSAMYLCASSPQRQGAGLSTEAFFGQGTRLTVV.

The chain carries TRBV5-1 and TRBJ2-7; TRBD1 aligns across 7 bases. The CDR3 runs to 14 residues. J gave up 3 bases and V 5 bases, and 8 bases lay outside the gene matches. The V gene's germline CDR1 is SGHRS and CDR2 YFSETQ. CDR3 amino acids: CASREGGAVYEQYF. The CDR3 DNA is TGCGCCAGCAGGGAAGGGGGCGCCGTCTACGAGCAGTACTTC.

CDR3 in amino acids: CASSYGLAGNQETQYF. The CDR3 nucleotides are TGTGCCAGCAGTTACGGACTAGCGGGGAACCAAGAGACCCAGTACTTC. The rearrangement joins TRBV6-2 or TRBV6-3 to TRBJ2-5; 12 positions agree with TRBD2. Unmatched junction bases numbered 1, after V lost 2 bases and J lost 0 bases. CDR1 is MNHEY and CDR2 is SVGEGT in the germline V gene. The CDR3 runs 16 residues.

This clone was seen only a few times. The CDR3 DNA reads TGTGCTAGTGCGAGGGCCCTGAATCAGCCCCAGCATTTT. This codes for CASARALNQPQHF. J is TRBJ1-5 and V is TRBV12-5; no clear D gene. The ends were cut back, 7 bases at V and 4 bases at J, with 11 bases in the middle. The CDR3 covers 13 residues. In germline, CDR1 is LGHNT, CDR2 FRNRAP.

The rearrangement joins TRBV5-1 to TRBJ1-1; 7 bases map to TRBD1. Germline trimming cut 4 bases from V and 3 bases from J; bases unmatched to any gene: 9. The CDR3 is 15 residues long. From germline, CDR1 is SGHRS and CDR2 YFSETQ. CDR3 in amino acids: CASSQTTGAYTEAFF. As DNA, the CDR3 is TGCGCCAGCAGCCAAACCACAGGGGCCTACACTGAAGCTTTCTTT.

The chain joins TRBV5-1 to TRBJ1-2; TRBD1 matches at 8 bases. The junction had 3 bases not matched to a gene; V was cut back by 4 bases and J by 4 bases. Germline V gives CDR1 SGHRS, CDR2 YFSETQ. The CDR3 is made up of 13 amino acids. The CDR3 loop reads CASSAGQGYGYTF. The CDR3 nucleotides are TGCGCCAGCAGCGCCGGACAGGGCTATGGCTACACCTTC.

This chain connects TRBV30 to TRBJ2-6; D gene ambiguous. The CDR3 has 16 amino acids. Trimming pared 1 base from V and 0 bases from J, leaving 10 bases between. The germline CDR1 and CDR2 sequences are GTSNPN and SVGIG (reference sequence). CDR3 nucleotides: TGTGCCTGGAGTGGGGGATCCTACTCTGGGGCCAACGTCCTGACTTTC. It translates to CAWSGGSYSGANVLTF.

The genes are TRBV6-6 and TRBJ2-1; 10 bases line up with TRBD1. Per germline, CDR1 MNHNY and CDR2 SVGAGI (reference sequence). The CDR3 has 16 residues. The J segment lost 7 bases and the V segment lost 0 bases, leaving 6 bases of the junction unmatched. The CDR3 loop reads CASSYSADRGSNEQFF. CDR3 in DNA: TGTGCCAGCAGTTACTCGGCGGACAGGGGGTCGAATGAGCAGTTCTTC.

This clone was picked up a small number of times. J is TRBJ2-7 and V is TRBV29-1, with D tentatively TRBD1 or TRBD2 (5 bases each). CDR1 is SQVTM, CDR2 ANQGSEA, per germline. The CDR3 runs to 14 residues. V was cut by 4 bases and J by 0 bases, with 13 bases left in between. Written as DNA, the CDR3 is TGCAGCGTTGCCAGGTCGGGGACCTCCTACGAGCAGTACTTC. Translation: CSVARSGTSYEQYF.

The rearrangement uses TRBV30 and TRBJ2-2, with D possibly being TRBD1 or TRBD2 (6 bases each). The germline V and J ends were trimmed by 2 bases and 3 bases, with 13 bases remaining between them. Germline lookup yields CDR1 GTSNPN and CDR2 SVGIG (reference sequence). The CDR3 sequence is 15 residues long. In DNA form, the CDR3 reads TGTGCCTGGAGTCAGCAGGGGACTTACACCGGGGAGCTGTTTTTT. This sequence encodes CAWSQQGTYTGELFF.

The V call is TRBV7-3, the J call TRBJ1-1, with D hard to call. This CDR3 region has 13 residues. Germline lookup yields CDR1 SGHTA and CDR2 FQGTGA. Trimming removed 5 bases from V and 0 bases from J, with 7 bases in between. This chain's CDR3 is CASSPSMNTEAFF. The CDR3 DNA reads TGTGCCAGCAGCCCAAGTATGAACACTGAAGCTTTCTTT.

V is TRBV2 and J is TRBJ2-5; possibly TRBD2 for D (5 bases). Germline loops: CDR1 SNHLY, CDR2 FYNNEI. Trimming cost V 4 bases and J 2 bases, with 11 bases left between them. The CDR3 runs 14 residues. CDR3 nucleotides: TGTGCCAGCAGTGCAGCATGGACTCAAGAGACCCAGTACTTC. Its translation is CASSAAWTQETQYF.

This clone occurred a few times. This sequence joins TRBV28 and TRBJ2-3, with 8 bases aligning to TRBD2. Germline V gene sequence: CDR1 MDHEN, CDR2 SYDVKM. The CDR3 is made up of 18 amino acids. V shed 2 bases, J shed 0 bases, and the junction held 10 bases outside the gene matches. The CDR3 here is CASSLEGELAASTDTQYF. For the CDR3, the DNA is TGTGCCAGCAGTTTAGAGGGGGAACTAGCGGCTAGCACAGATACGCAGTATTTT. Drawing the rest from reference TRBV28 and TRBJ2-3, the complete variable domain is DVKVTQSSRYLVKRTGEKVFLECVQDMDHENMFWYRQDPGLGLRLIYFSYDVKMKEKGDIPEGYSVSREKKERFSLILESASTNQTSMYLCASSLEGELAASTDTQYFGPGTRLTVL.

This clone was counted between two and nine times. The V gene is TRBV5-4, the J gene TRBJ2-2; TRBD2 might be the D (7 bases). Germline V CDR1 and CDR2: SGHNT, YYREEE (reference sequence). Trimming removed 2 bases from V and 1 base from J, with 9 bases in between. The CDR3 contains 15 residues. The CDR3, as DNA: TGTGCCAGCAGCTTCGGGGGGCTGAACACCGGGGAGCTGTTTTTT. This gives the protein CASSFGGLNTGELFF.

The chain is built from TRBV2 and TRBJ1-5; D uncertain. Trimming stripped 6 bases from V and 0 bases from J, with 12 bases between. The CDR3 spans 15 residues. Germline values: CDR1 SNHLY, CDR2 FYNNEI. CDR3 sequence: CASRWTVYSNQPQHF. The CDR3 nucleotides read TGTGCCAGCAGGTGGACGGTTTATAGCAATCAGCCCCAGCATTTT.

The chain's CDR3 is CASGFDRGTQETQYF. CDR3 sequence (DNA): TGTGCCAGCGGTTTCGACAGGGGGACCCAAGAGACCCAGTACTTC. J is TRBJ2-5 and V is TRBV2, with 9 bases lining up with TRBD1. The V gene end was trimmed by 8 bases and the J gene end by 1 base; junction bases not matched to a gene: 8. CDR1 and CDR2 from the germline V gene are SNHLY and FYNNEI. The CDR3 is 15 residues long.

The chain couples TRBV6-4 to TRBJ1-2, with a possible D match to TRBD1 (5 bases). Germline assignment: CDR1 MRHNA and CDR2 SNTAGT. V was shortened by 6 bases and J by 4 bases, with 12 bases between the two germline ends. CDR3 size: 13 residues. The CDR3 DNA follows: TGTGCCAGCAGGGAACCGGGGGGCTATGGCTACACCTTC. This codes for CASREPGGYGYTF.

The chain employs TRBV7-2 and TRBJ1-1; D unclear. V was clipped by 5 bases and J by 2 bases, with 9 bases between them. The CDR3 extends over 13 amino acids. Looked up from germline, CDR1 is SGHTA and CDR2 is FQGNSA. CDR3 protein: CASSLQINTEAFF. The CDR3 coding sequence is TGTGCCAGCAGCCTACAGATAAACACTGAAGCTTTCTTT.

This clone appeared once. V and J are TRBV11-3 and TRBJ1-1, with D uncertain. The length of the CDR3 is 13 residues. Trimming removed 0 bases from V and 6 bases from J, with 8 bases in between. CDR1 is SGHNT and CDR2 is YENEEA in the germline V gene. The CDR3 DNA follows: TGTGCCAGCAGCTTAGAAATCGAGGCTGAAGCTTTCTTT. Translation gives CASSLEIEAEAFF.

This CDR3 reads CASGPNRGRNSPLHF. The CDR3 bases are TGTGCCAGCGGACCCAACAGGGGGCGAAATTCACCCCTCCACTTT. The V call is TRBV7-9, the J call TRBJ1-6, with 9 bases matching TRBD1. The CDR3 has 15 residues. V was pared by 8 bases and J by 7 bases, with 9 bases of the junction left unmatched. Germline CDR1 and CDR2: SEHNR and FQNEAQ (reference sequence).

This chain links TRBV5-5 with TRBJ1-1, with D unclear. Germline V gene data show CDR1 as SGHKS and CDR2 as YYEKEE (reference sequence). Trimming removed 2 bases at V and 1 base at J, with 9 bases between. This CDR3 has 14 amino acids. Written as DNA, the CDR3 is TGTGCCAGCAGCTTCGGTACAGCGAACACTGAAGCTTTCTTT. Residues: CASSFGTANTEAFF.

V usage is TRBV19 and J usage is TRBJ2-7; D is undetermined. Trimming took 6 bases from V and 2 from J, leaving 8 bases between them. Germline assignment: CDR1 LNHDA and CDR2 SQIVND (reference sequence). The CDR3 totals 12 residues. The CDR3 sequence: CASSRSTYEQYF. The CDR3 region has the DNA TGTGCCAGTAGCCGGAGCACCTACGAGCAGTACTTC.

CDR3 in DNA: TGCGCCAGTTCGACTAGCGGGGGCCTTTACGAGCAGTACTTC. Its protein product is CASSTSGGLYEQYF. This chain uses TRBV10-2 with TRBJ2-7; 12 nucleotides agree with TRBD2. The V and J ends lost 9 bases and 4 bases, in that order; junction bases with no gene match: 7. CDR3 size: 14 residues. In germline, CDR1 is WSHSY, CDR2 SAAADI.

V is TRBV5-1 and J is TRBJ2-7, with 7 bases identical to TRBD1. Germline trimming cut 6 bases from V and 6 bases from J; bases unmatched to any gene: 15. Germline V gene lookup returns CDR1 SGHRS and CDR2 YFSETQ. This CDR3 has 15 residues. CDR3 sequence reads: CASTRGAGGNGEQYF. The CDR3 nucleotides read TGCGCCAGCACCCGAGGAGCAGGGGGTAATGGCGAGCAGTACTTC.

The V call is TRBV30, the J call TRBJ2-1, with D possibly being TRBD2 (6 bases). The CDR3 contains 16 residues. Germline values: CDR1 GTSNPN, CDR2 SVGIG (reference sequence). V was shortened by 5 bases and J by 3 bases, with 20 bases between the two germline ends. CDR3 coding DNA: TGTGCCTGGGGCCGCGGGGCGGGCCAAAACTACAATGAGCAGTTCTTC. The encoded protein is CAWGRGAGQNYNEQFF.

V gene TRBV6-4 combines with J gene TRBJ2-3, with unresolved D. The germline CDR1 and CDR2 sequences are MRHNA and SNTAGT. V was cut by 6 bases and J by 3 bases, with 10 bases left in between. The CDR3 sequence is 13 residues long. The CDR3 reads CASRPSGTDTQYF. CDR3 DNA: TGTGCCAGCAGGCCGTCTGGGACAGATACGCAGTATTTT.

V usage is TRBV19 and J usage is TRBJ1-2; D is ambiguous. V lost 7 bases and J 1 base, leaving 16 bases between the germline ends. The CDR3 spans 15 residues. CDR1 and CDR2 (germline): LNHDA, SQIVND (reference sequence). The CDR3 sequence: CASTSDRRYNYGYTF. For the CDR3, the DNA is TGTGCCAGTACCTCAGACCGACGCTATAACTATGGCTACACCTTC.

The chain couples TRBV14 to TRBJ2-7, with TRBD2 matching 8 bases. The trim removed 3 bases at V and 5 bases at J, leaving 12 bases unmatched. The CDR3 is 16 residues long. Germline V gene data show CDR1 as SGHDN and CDR2 as FVKESK. The CDR3 coding sequence is TGTGCCAGCAGCCATACCCAGGGACTAGTAGGGAACGAGCAGTACTTC. Its protein product is CASSHTQGLVGNEQYF.